This TCR beta chain was identified in a study of metastatic and nonmetastatic thyroid tumors. TCRdb re-called clones via MiXCR from the PCR reads. This table holds fewer than 3,500 clones, roughly 26% found once. Each patient went into thyroid surgery without having received any treatment. This CDR3 has 14 residues. V lost 4 bases and J lost 10, with 17 bases in between. Per the germline V gene, CDR1 is GTSNPN and CDR2 is SVGIG (reference sequence). What was sequenced was tumor tissue. The J gene is TRBJ1-6, the V gene TRBV30, with unresolved D. The sequence came from a female donor with papillary thyroid cancer or a benign thyroid nodule (not recorded which). Some clones in this sample may be carry-over from other donors' samples. The CDR3 sequence: CAWNPSPGRSPLHF. CDR3 nucleotide sequence: TGTGCCTGGAACCCGAGCCCCGGTAGATCACCCCTCCACTTT.